This T cell receptor (beta chain) was profiled in a study of shared clonotypes between healthy human individuals. Study summary: Each donor's CD8 memory used one plate, CD8 naive two, each CD4 subset three.

Unmatched junction bases numbered 6, after V lost 4 bases and J lost 6 bases. There are 13 residues in the CDR3. From germline, CDR1 is SGHDT and CDR2 YYEEEE. The study enrolled healthy HIV-negative adults without recent acute infections or vaccinations as donors. Execution of the assay was at deep level. This table comes from immunoSEQ multiplex PCR, and its TCRdb copy is limited to in-frame clones, with some not included. The table records over 1.4 million clones, roughly 96% of them present only once. The sequence derives from a young man in good health. The J gene is TRBJ1-2, the V gene TRBV5-6; 7 bases map to TRBD1. Sequences were obtained from naive CD4+ T cells sorted from blood. Described subset: CD45RA+ positively selected. CDR3 sequence reads: CASSVDRADGYTF. The CDR3 nucleotides read TGTGCCAGCAGCGTTGACAGGGCGGATGGCTACACCTTC.